This section outlines one T cell receptor beta chain sequence together with its context. This sample was taken from a study of shared clonotypes between healthy human individuals. The investigators split CD4+ cells into a CD45RA+ naive subset and a CD45RA-negative memory subset. V shed 1 base and J 4 bases; nucleotides not matched to a gene: 5. Germline V CDR1 and CDR2: MGHRA, YSYEKL. This CDR3 contains 16 residues. Clones were sequenced by immunoSEQ multiplex PCR, and TCRdb holds only the in-frame ones, with some missing. The table includes about 680,000 clones, less than 80% detected once. Sequenced material: memory CD4+ T cells sorted from blood. Subset noted: CD45RA-negative fraction. The chain has TRBV4-1 and TRBJ2-3, with 10 bases lining up with TRBD2. This receptor was identified in a woman aged 25 to 39 in good health. CDR3 sequence reads: CASSQVTSGISDTQYF. The CDR3, as DNA: TGCGCCAGCAGCCAAGTTACTAGCGGGATATCAGATACGCAGTATTTT.